The rows below give T cell receptor beta chains drawn from one sample of a study of T cells in Graves' hyperthyroidism and ophthalmopathy. Each CDR3 protein is one row after TCRdb ran MiXCR on the multiplex PCR reads. The sample yields 300,000 to 350,000 distinct CDR3 sequences, around 18% seen once. The sequencing sample was made of blood. The receptors shown here come from a woman in her forties with Graves' ophthalmopathy. CDR3s include the opening cysteine and the closing phenylalanine or tryptophan. The size of a clone is reported for some rows only, either as once, few or many, or as a class for expanded clones.

V | size | CDR3
TRBV20-1 | many | CSAIDRVRFETQYF
TRBV6-2/TRBV6-3 | few | CASSLAGIAGELFF
TRBV2 | many | CASSGTSGGIQYF
TRBV4-1 | few | CASRHGRDRSTEAFF
TRBV5-1 | many | CANSLKRTGIAYEQYF
TRBV19 | many | CASSNYVGQGNQPQHF
TRBV6-5 | many | CASSYSGLAGGTQYF
TRBV24-1 | many | CATSDAPTNQPQHF
TRBV3-1 | . | CASSRWTSGSNTGELFF
TRBV27 | many | CASSSLGQAYEQYF
TRBV28 | . | CASSLATSGDPQETQYF
TRBV6-1 | . | CASKTSRDSYEQYF
TRBV27 | . | CASSLSPGLAGGETQYF
TRBV6-2/TRBV6-3 | many | CASSVKGGTEAFF
TRBV11-1 | . | CASSLVGGAGGTEAFF
TRBV6-1 | . | CASRGPAQAYEQYF
TRBV3-1 | . | CASSQGGPIGQPQHF
TRBV24-1 | many | CATSLQGNTGELFF
TRBV20-1 | many | CSAKPGQGVYEQYF
TRBV4-1 | many | CASSRMGGDTGELFF
TRBV6-2/TRBV6-3 | many | CASSPQDYGYTF
TRBV6-5 | . | CASSSLGTGPYEQYF
TRBV11-2 | . | CASSLTSGTSGSYEQYF
TRBV19 | many | CASSIGPGNTGELFF
TRBV27 | many | CASSVNLGLNTGELFF
TRBV19 | once | CATCPGTSLNEQYF
TRBV28 | . | CASRRGGEAEAFF
TRBV20-1 | many | CSARGLGHGYGYTF
TRBV28 | many | CASIGQNYEQYF
TRBV28 | many | CASSHKGYTEAFF
TRBV6-2/TRBV6-3 | . | CASSYDLAGDSYEQYF
TRBV6-1 | many | CASSEANTGELFF
TRBV2 | many | CASSHTGLSTEAFF
TRBV6-1 | . | CASRAPLRKTYEQYF
TRBV11-2 | many | CASSLEALETQYF
TRBV28 | many | CASSFPTPGQGAYTEAFF
TRBV10-3 | many | CAISGGISLKKEKNTEAFF
TRBV27 | many | CASSLGGQGDQPQHF
TRBV27 | many | CASSTQDRANTEAFF
TRBV30 | . | CAWRTTDTQYF
TRBV6-5 | many | CASSYSELSGNTIYF
TRBV12-3/TRBV12-4 | many | CASSGGAPQPQHF
TRBV20-1 | many | CSAREVGLSYEQYF